The rows below give T cell receptor beta chains drawn from one sample of a study of OX40 agonist ivuxolimab in advanced cancers. Produced via immunoSEQ multiplex PCR; TCRdb's table is partial and in-frame only. The table lists some 98,000 clones, about nine tenths of them singletons, with 0.31% in the top ten. The sample was CD4+ or CD8+ T cells sorted from blood, taken in a trial of the OX40 agonist ivuxolimab. The receptor set was obtained from an adult with an advanced solid tumor such as melanoma, head and neck, liver or kidney cancer. The CDR3 runs from the conserved cysteine through the conserved F or W. D genes are given only for firm matches. Not every row has a clone size; where given, it reads once, few, many or a size class.

len	abundance	d_gene	v_gene	j_gene	CDR3aa	CDR3nt
14	NA	NA	TRBV18	TRBJ1-1	CASSLYRPETEAFF	TGTGCCAGCTCACTTTACAGGCCCGAGACTGAAGCTTTCTTT
15	NA	NA	TRBV19	TRBJ1-2	CASSITGNSNYGYTF	TGTGCCAGTAGTATAACAGGGAACTCTAACTATGGCTACACCTTC
15	NA	NA	TRBV6-4	TRBJ2-3	CASSDSWGGPDTQYF	TGTGCCAGCAGTGACTCTTGGGGGGGCCCGGATACGCAGTATTTT
16	once	NA	TRBV7-8	TRBJ1-5	CASSLGWGPRNQPQHF	TGTGCCAGCAGCTTAGGCTGGGGGCCACGGAATCAGCCCCAGCATTTT
12	few	NA	TRBV2	TRBJ2-1	CASSDGVNEQFF	TGTGCCAGCAGTGACGGGGTGAATGAGCAGTTCTTC
16	few	NA	TRBV4-2	TRBJ1-2	CASSQDNSISNYGYTF	TGTGCCAGCAGCCAAGATAACTCAATATCTAACTATGGCTACACCTTC
14	NA	NA	TRBV5-4	TRBJ1-1	CASSLTQGRTEAFF	TGTGCCAGCAGCTTGACTCAGGGTAGGACTGAAGCTTTCTTT
14	NA	NA	TRBV7-9	TRBJ1-2	CASASSGSTYGYTF	TGTGCCAGCGCCTCCTCCGGGAGCACCTATGGCTACACCTTC
18	NA	NA	TRBV18	TRBJ2-3	CASSPRDKGSVSTDTQYF	TGTGCCAGCTCACCCCGGGACAAGGGCTCCGTCTCCACAGATACGCAGTATTTT
13	NA	TRBD1	TRBV18	TRBJ1-5	CASSGQGDQPQHF	TGTGCCAGCTCAGGACAGGGTGATCAGCCCCAGCATTTT
16	NA	NA	TRBV21-1	TRBJ1-5	CASSKGGKRYNQPQHF	TGTGCCAGCAGCAAAGGGGGGAAGCGATACAATCAGCCCCAGCATTTT
11	NA	NA	TRBV6-6	TRBJ2-3	CASSYGDTQYF	TGTGCCAGCAGTTACGGGGATACGCAGTATTTT
15	NA	NA	TRBV10-1	TRBJ1-1	CASSESLQGNTEAFF	TGCGCCAGCAGTGAGTCCCTACAGGGGAACACTGAAGCTTTCTTT
15	NA	TRBD1	TRBV7-9	TRBJ2-4	CASSPDRVAKNIQYF	TGTGCCAGCAGCCCTGACAGGGTAGCCAAAAACATTCAGTACTTC
15	NA	TRBD1	TRBV6-4	TRBJ1-6	CASSVVGQGDSPLHF	TGTGCCAGCAGTGTCGTGGGACAGGGAGATTCACCCCTCCACTTT
17	NA	TRBD1	TRBV7-7	TRBJ2-5	CASSCNSRDRAQETQYF	TGTGCCAGCAGTTGTAATTCCCGGGACAGAGCCCAAGAGACCCAGTACTTC
15	NA	TRBD1	TRBV5-1	TRBJ2-1	CASSFETGFYNEQFF	TGCGCCAGCAGCTTCGAGACAGGGTTCTACAATGAGCAGTTCTTC
14	once	TRBD1	TRBV4-2	TRBJ2-5	CASSQGDRQETQYF	TGTGCCAGCAGCCAAGGGGACAGACAAGAGACCCAGTACTTC
14	once	TRBD2	TRBV25-1	TRBJ2-2	CASSDAGVTGELFF	TGTGCCAGCAGTGATGCGGGGGTCACCGGGGAGCTGTTTTTT
16	NA	NA	TRBV6-4	TRBJ2-1	CASSDGRGAGINEQFF	TGTGCCAGCAGTGACGGAAGGGGGGCTGGTATTAATGAGCAGTTCTTC
14	NA	NA	TRBV6-1	TRBJ1-3	CASSVGGSGNTIYF	TGTGCCAGCAGTGTGGGGGGAAGCGGAAACACCATATATTTT
15	NA	NA	TRBV6-1	TRBJ2-7	CASTTGRVGSYEQYF	TGTGCCAGCACAACAGGCAGGGTCGGGTCCTACGAGCAGTACTTC
14	NA	NA	TRBV4-3	TRBJ2-3	CASSQLQPTDTQYF	TGCGCCAGCAGCCAACTCCAACCCACAGATACGCAGTATTTT
13	NA	NA	TRBV5-5	TRBJ1-2	CASSTTGPYGYTF	TGTGCCAGCAGTACGACGGGACCCTATGGCTACACCTTC
17	NA	TRBD2	TRBV7-9	TRBJ2-5	CASSLGSGGVLQETQYF	TGTGCCAGCAGCTTAGGCAGCGGGGGAGTCCTTCAAGAGACCCAGTACTTC
15	NA	TRBD2	TRBV13	TRBJ2-1	CASSLELAGDNEQFF	TGTGCCAGCAGCTTAGAACTAGCGGGTGACAATGAGCAGTTCTTC
14	NA	TRBD1	TRBV7-9	TRBJ1-2	CASSSTGPIYGYTF	TGTGCCAGCAGCTCGACAGGGCCTATCTATGGCTACACCTTC
15	NA	TRBD1	TRBV10-2	TRBJ2-7	CASSERKGANREQYF	TGCGCCAGCAGTGAAAGGAAGGGGGCGAACCGGGAGCAGTACTTC
17	NA	TRBD1	TRBV11-2	TRBJ1-6	CASSGHPRDSRNSPLHF	TGTGCCAGCAGTGGGCACCCCCGGGACAGCAGAAATTCACCCCTCCACTTT
13	NA	NA	TRBV27	TRBJ2-3	CASSFRGTDTQYF	TGTGCCAGCAGTTTTAGGGGCACAGATACGCAGTATTTT
16	NA	NA	TRBV12-5	TRBJ2-3	CASVLGLKTSTDTQYF	TGTGCTAGTGTCTTAGGGCTGAAAACTAGCACAGATACGCAGTATTTT
17	NA	NA	TRBV19	TRBJ2-1	CASSIPLQAVSYNEQFF	TGTGCCAGTAGTATACCTCTTCAGGCGGTCAGCTACAATGAGCAGTTCTTC
18	NA	TRBD1	TRBV25-1	TRBJ1-2	CASSPTPGQGVAGRGYTF	TGTGCCAGCAGTCCTACTCCGGGACAGGGGGTGGCAGGACGAGGCTACACCTTC
13	few	NA	TRBV6-6	TRBJ2-5	CATHSWGGETQYF	TGTGCCACTCACTCATGGGGAGGTGAGACCCAGTACTTC
16	NA	TRBD1	TRBV11-2	TRBJ2-7	CASSPGQGPSSYEQYF	TGTGCCAGCAGCCCCGGACAGGGGCCCAGCTCCTACGAGCAGTACTTC
16	NA	TRBD2	TRBV9	TRBJ2-3	CASSATSGASTDTQYF	TGTGCCAGCAGCGCCACTAGCGGAGCTAGCACAGATACGCAGTATTTT
17	NA	TRBD1	TRBV11-1	TRBJ2-3	CASSRYTTGGRTDTQYF	TGTGCCAGCAGCCGATACACTACAGGGGGGAGGACAGATACGCAGTATTTT
14	NA	NA	TRBV7-9	TRBJ1-2	CASSPTDGGYGYTF	TGTGCCAGCAGCCCCACCGACGGCGGCTATGGCTACACCTTC
16	once	NA	TRBV7-8	TRBJ1-4	CASSLTYRDRYEKLFF	TGTGCCAGCAGCTTAACCTACCGGGACCGGTATGAAAAACTGTTTTTT
13	NA	NA	TRBV6-5	TRBJ1-1	CASSYERLTEAFF	TGTGCCAGCAGTTACGAGCGGCTAACTGAAGCTTTCTTT
14	NA	NA	TRBV7-9	TRBJ1-4	CASSWTLSGEKLFF	TGTGCCAGCAGTTGGACCCTAAGCGGGGAAAAACTGTTTTTT
15	once	NA	TRBV30	TRBJ1-5	CAWSRLDGAGQPQHF	TGTGCCTGGAGTCGACTTGACGGTGCGGGGCAGCCCCAGCATTTT
17	NA	NA	TRBV27	TRBJ1-1	CASSPTRGGGMNTEAFF	TGTGCCAGCAGTCCGACCCGTGGGGGGGGCATGAACACTGAAGCTTTCTTT
14	NA	NA	TRBV27	TRBJ1-6	CASSREGEGSPLHF	TGTGCCAGCAGTCGGGAGGGAGAAGGGTCACCCCTCCACTTT
15	NA	NA	TRBV27	TRBJ1-5	CASSPGTAIPQPQHF	TGTGCCAGCAGTCCGGGGACGGCCATCCCTCAGCCCCAGCATTTT